This T cell receptor (beta chain) was profiled in a study of blood T cell repertoires in COVID-19. Clones were read by immunoSEQ multiplex PCR, and TCRdb kept only the in-frame ones, dropping some. Of about 53,000 clones in the sample, 82% were seen once. This CDR3 contains 14 residues. V lost 4 bases to trimming and J lost 3 bases, with 11 bases between them. Looked up from germline, CDR1 is KGHDR and CDR2 is SFDVKD. This chain connects TRBV24-1 to TRBJ2-5; no clear D. Sequences were obtained from peripheral blood. The sequence was obtained from a human donor in a cohort sampled during active COVID-19. CDR3: CATSESSQEETQYF. CDR3 nucleotides: TGTGCCACCAGTGAGAGCAGTCAGGAAGAGACCCAGTACTTC.